This T cell receptor (beta chain) was captured in a study of T cells after posttransplantation cyclophosphamide. General study findings and limits: Skin or GI-infiltrating T cells shared few TRB sequences with blood.

Points on this clone: The target antigen is unknown.

This related bone marrow graft donor gave peripheral blood on the day of marrow donation. Some clones are missing from TCRdb's copy, which holds only in-frame ones; the method was immunoSEQ multiplex PCR. The sample includes 10,000 to 15,000 clones, under 85% of them seen just once. Sample: memory CD4+ T cells sorted from PBMCs. The source of this sequence is a man aged 45-65 years in good health, CMV-negative, and a related stem cell transplant donor.

CDR3 sequence reads: CASSPEETQYF. Here the CDR3 DNA reads TGTGCCAGCTCACCCGAAGAGACCCAGTACTTC. The rearrangement links TRBV18 to TRBJ2-5; unclear D gene. V lost 3 bases, J lost 3 bases, and 2 bases lay in between. The CDR3 is 11 amino acids. The germline V gene has CDR1 KGHSH and CDR2 LQKENI.